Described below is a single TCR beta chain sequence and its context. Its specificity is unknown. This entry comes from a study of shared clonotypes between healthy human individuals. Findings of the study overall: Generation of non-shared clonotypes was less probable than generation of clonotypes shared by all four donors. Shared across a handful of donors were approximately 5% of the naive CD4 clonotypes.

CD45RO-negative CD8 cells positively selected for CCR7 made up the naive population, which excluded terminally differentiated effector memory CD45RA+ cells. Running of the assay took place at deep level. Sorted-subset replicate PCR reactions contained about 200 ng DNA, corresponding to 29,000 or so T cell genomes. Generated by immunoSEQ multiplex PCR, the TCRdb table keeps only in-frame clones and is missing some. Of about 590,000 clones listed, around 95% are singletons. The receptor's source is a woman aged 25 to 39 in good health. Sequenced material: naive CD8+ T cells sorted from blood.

The DNA of the CDR3 is TGTGCCAGCACTCCTAAACCCGGACATGGCTACACCTTC. It yields the protein CASTPKPGHGYTF. This rearrangement joins TRBV6-5 to TRBJ1-2; D gene unclear. CDR1 is MNHEY, CDR2 SVGAGI, per germline. Trimming shortened V by 7 bases and J by 6 bases, and 15 bases separated the two germline ends. The CDR3 totals 13 residues.